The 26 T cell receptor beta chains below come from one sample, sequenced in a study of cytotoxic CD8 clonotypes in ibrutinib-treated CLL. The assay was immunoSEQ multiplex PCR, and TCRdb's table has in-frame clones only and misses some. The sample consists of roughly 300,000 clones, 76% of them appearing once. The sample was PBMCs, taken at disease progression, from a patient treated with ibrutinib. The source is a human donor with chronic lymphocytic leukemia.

The chain's CDR3 is CASSFGGLGHIYEQYF. CDR3 in DNA: TGTGCCAGCAGCTTTGGGGGGCTCGGTCATATCTACGAGCAGTACTTC. The chain joins TRBV5-4 to TRBJ2-7; D possibly uses TRBD1 or TRBD2 (6 bases each). CDR1 and CDR2 (germline): SGHNT, YYREEE (reference sequence). The V end lost 2 bases, the J end lost 3 bases, and 18 bases lay between the germline ends. CDR3 length: 16 amino acids. Using reference TRBV5-4 and TRBJ2-7 for the parts outside the CDR3, the full variable domain is ETGVTQSPTHLIKTRGQQVTLRCSSQSGHNTVSWYQQALGQGPQFIFQYYREEENGRGNFPPRFSGLQFPNYSSELNVNALELDDSALYLCASSFGGLGHIYEQYFGPGTRLTVT.

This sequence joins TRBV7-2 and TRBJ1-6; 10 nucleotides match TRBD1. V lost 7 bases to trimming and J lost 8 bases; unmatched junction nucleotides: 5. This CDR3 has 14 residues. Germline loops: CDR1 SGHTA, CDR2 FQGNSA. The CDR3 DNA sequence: TGTGCCAGCATCACGGGACAGGGGCATTCACCCCTCCACTTT. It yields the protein CASITGQGHSPLHF.

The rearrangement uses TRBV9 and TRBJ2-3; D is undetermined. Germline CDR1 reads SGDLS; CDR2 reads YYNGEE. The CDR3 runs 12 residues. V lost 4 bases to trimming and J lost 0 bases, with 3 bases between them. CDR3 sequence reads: CASSFSTDTQYF. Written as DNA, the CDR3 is TGTGCCAGCAGCTTCAGCACAGATACGCAGTATTTT.

In DNA form, the CDR3 reads TGTGCCTGGAGTGTCCCCAGGGAAGATTACACCGGGGAGCTGTTTTTT. Translated, it gives CAWSVPREDYTGELFF. The J gene is TRBJ2-2, the V gene TRBV30; TRBD1 is a possible D gene (5 bases). V was cut by 0 bases and J by 3 bases, with 14 bases left in between. Looked up from germline, CDR1 is GTSNPN and CDR2 is SVGIG (reference sequence). CDR3 length equals 16 residues.

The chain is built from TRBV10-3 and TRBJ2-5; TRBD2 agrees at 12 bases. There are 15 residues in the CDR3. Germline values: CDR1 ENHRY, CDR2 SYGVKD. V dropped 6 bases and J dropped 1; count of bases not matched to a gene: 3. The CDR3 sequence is CAIRAGLAGQETQYF. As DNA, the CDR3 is TGTGCCATCAGAGCGGGACTAGCGGGCCAAGAGACCCAGTACTTC.

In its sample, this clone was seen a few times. The CDR3 DNA reads TGTGCCAGCCACTCGACCGGGGAGCTGTTTTTT. Protein: CASHSTGELFF. The chain carries TRBV18 and TRBJ2-2; D gene unclear. V lost 8 bases, J lost 5 bases, and 6 bases lay in between. This CDR3 has 11 amino acids. Germline CDR1 is KGHSH and CDR2 is LQKENI.

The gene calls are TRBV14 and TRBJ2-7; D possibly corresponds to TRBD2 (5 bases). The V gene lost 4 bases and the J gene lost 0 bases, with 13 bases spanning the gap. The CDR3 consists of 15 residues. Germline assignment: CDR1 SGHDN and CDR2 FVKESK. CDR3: CASSPGSKSSYEQYF. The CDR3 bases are TGTGCCAGCAGCCCGGGGTCGAAGAGCTCCTACGAGCAGTACTTC.

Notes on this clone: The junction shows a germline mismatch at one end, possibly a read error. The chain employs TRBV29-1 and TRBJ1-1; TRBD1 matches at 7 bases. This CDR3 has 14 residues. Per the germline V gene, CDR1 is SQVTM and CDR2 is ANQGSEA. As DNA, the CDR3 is TGCAGCGCCTTCGACCCGACAGGGAACGCTGAAGCTTTCTTT. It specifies CSAFDPTGNAEAFF.

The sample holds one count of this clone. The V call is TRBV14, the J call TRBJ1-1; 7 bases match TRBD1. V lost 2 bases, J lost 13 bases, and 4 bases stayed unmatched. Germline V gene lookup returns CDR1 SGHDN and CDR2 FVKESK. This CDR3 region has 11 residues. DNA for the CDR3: TGTGCCAGCAGCCAAACGGACAGGCATTTCTTT. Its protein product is CASSQTDRHFF.

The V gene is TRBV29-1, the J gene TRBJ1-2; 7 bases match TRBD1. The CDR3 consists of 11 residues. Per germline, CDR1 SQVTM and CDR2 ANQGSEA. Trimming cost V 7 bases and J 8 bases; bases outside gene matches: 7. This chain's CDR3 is CSDRQGGGYTF. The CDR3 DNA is TGCAGCGACAGACAGGGCGGGGGCTACACCTTC.

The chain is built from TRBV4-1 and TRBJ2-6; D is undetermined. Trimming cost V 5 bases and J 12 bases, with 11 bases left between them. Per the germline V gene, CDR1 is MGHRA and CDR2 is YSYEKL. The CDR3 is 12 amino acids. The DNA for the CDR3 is TGCGCCAGCAGCTGGCCAGCCGGCGTCCTGACTTTC. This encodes CASSWPAGVLTF.

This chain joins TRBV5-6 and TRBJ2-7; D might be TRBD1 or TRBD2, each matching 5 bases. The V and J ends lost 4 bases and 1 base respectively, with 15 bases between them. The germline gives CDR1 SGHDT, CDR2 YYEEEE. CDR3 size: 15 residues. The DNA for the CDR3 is TGTGCCAGCAGCCACCCGGGGCCTCTTTCCTACGAGCAGTACTTC. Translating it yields CASSHPGPLSYEQYF.

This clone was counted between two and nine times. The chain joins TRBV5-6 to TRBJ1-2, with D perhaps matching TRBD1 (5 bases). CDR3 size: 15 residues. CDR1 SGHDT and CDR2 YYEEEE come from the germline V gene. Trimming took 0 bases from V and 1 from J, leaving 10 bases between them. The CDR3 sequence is CASSLGTGLNYGYTF. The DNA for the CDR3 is TGTGCCAGCAGCTTGGGTACAGGCCTTAACTATGGCTACACCTTC.

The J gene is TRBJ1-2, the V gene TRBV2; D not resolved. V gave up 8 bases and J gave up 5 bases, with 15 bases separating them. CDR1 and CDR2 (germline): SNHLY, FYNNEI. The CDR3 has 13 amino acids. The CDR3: CASAGLAGYGYTF. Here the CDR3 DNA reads TGTGCCAGCGCCGGACTCGCCGGGTATGGCTACACCTTC. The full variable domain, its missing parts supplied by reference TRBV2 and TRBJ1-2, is EPEVTQTPSHQVTQMGQEVILRCVPISNHLYFYWYRQILGQKVEFLVSFYNNEISEKSEIFDDQFSVERPDGSNFTLKIRSTKLEDSAMYFCASAGLAGYGYTFGSGTRLTVV.

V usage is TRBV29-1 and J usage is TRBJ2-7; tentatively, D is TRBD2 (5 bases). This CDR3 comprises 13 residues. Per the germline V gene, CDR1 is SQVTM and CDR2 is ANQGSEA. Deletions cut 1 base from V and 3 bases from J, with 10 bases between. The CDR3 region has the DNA TGCAGCGTTGAAGTTATACGGGGCTACGAGCAGTACTTC. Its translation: CSVEVIRGYEQYF.

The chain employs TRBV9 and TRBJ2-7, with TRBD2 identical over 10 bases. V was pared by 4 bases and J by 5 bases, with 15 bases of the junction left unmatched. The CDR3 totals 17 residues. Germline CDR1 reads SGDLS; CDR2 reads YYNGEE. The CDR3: CASSPLHWGTSVDEQYF. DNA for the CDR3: TGTGCCAGCAGCCCTCTGCATTGGGGGACTAGCGTCGACGAGCAGTACTTC.

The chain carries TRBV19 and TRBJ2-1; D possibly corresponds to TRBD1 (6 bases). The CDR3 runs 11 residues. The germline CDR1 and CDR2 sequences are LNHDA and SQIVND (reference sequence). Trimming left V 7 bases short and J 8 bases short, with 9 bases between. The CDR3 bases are TGTGCCAGTACAGGGGACGATGAGCAGTTCTTC. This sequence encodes CASTGDDEQFF.

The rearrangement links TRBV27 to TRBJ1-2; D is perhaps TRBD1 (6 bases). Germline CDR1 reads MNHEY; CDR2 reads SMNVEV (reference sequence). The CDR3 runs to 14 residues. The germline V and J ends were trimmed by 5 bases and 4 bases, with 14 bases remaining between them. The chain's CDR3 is CASSVTGRGYGYTF. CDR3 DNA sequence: TGTGCCAGCAGTGTGACAGGACGGGGCTATGGCTACACCTTC.

The DNA of the CDR3 is TGTGCCAGCAACCCACTAGCGGGAAATGAGCAGTTCTTC. Its protein product is CASNPLAGNEQFF. The chain carries TRBV7-8 and TRBJ2-1; 10 bases fit TRBD2. V lost 7 bases to trimming and J lost 7 bases; unmatched junction nucleotides: 4. Germline V CDR1 and CDR2: SGHVS, FQNEAQ. This CDR3 is built from 13 residues.

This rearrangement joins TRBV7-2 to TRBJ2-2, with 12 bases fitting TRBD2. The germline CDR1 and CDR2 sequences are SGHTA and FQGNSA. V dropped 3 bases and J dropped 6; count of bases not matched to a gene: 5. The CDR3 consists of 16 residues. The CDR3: CASSLLAGGPAGELFF. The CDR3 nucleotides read TGTGCCAGCAGCTTGCTAGCGGGAGGGCCCGCCGGGGAGCTGTTTTTT.

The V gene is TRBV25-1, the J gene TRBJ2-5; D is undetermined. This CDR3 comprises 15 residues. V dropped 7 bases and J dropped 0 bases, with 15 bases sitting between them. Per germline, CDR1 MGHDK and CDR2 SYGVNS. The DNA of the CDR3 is TGTGCCAGCACCAAAGGTTGGGGTTACCAAGAGACCCAGTACTTC. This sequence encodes CASTKGWGYQETQYF.

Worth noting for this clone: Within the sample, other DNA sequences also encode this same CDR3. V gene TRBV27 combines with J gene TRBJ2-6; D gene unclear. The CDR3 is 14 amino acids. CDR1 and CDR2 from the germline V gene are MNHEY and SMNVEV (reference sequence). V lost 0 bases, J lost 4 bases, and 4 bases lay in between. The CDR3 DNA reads TGTGCCAGCAGTTTATCGAGCGGGGCCAACGTCCTGACTTTC. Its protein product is CASSLSSGANVLTF.

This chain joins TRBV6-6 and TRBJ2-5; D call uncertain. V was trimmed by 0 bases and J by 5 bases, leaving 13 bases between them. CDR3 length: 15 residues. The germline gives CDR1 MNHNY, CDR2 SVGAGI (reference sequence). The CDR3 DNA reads TGTGCCAGCAGTTACTCTCGCCCATCTCGGGAGACCCAGTACTTC. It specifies CASSYSRPSRETQYF.

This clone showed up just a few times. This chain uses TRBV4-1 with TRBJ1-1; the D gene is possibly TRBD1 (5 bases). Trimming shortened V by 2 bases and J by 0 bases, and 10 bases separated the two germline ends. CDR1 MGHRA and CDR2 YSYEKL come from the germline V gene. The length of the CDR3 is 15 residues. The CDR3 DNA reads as TGCGCCAGCAGCCAACCTAGACAGCTGAACACTGAAGCTTTCTTT. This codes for CASSQPRQLNTEAFF.

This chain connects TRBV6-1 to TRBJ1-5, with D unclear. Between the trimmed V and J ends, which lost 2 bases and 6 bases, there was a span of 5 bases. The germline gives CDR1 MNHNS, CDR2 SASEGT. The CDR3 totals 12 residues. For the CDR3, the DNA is TGTGCCAGCAGTGAACGATTTCAGCCCCAGCATTTT. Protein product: CASSERFQPQHF.

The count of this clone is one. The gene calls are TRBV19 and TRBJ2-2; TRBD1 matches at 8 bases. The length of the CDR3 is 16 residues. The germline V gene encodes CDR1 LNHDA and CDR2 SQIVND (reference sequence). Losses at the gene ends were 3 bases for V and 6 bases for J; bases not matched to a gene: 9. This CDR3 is CASSIPRGQGAGELFF. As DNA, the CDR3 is TGTGCCAGTAGTATCCCCAGGGGGCAGGGGGCCGGGGAGCTGTTTTTT.